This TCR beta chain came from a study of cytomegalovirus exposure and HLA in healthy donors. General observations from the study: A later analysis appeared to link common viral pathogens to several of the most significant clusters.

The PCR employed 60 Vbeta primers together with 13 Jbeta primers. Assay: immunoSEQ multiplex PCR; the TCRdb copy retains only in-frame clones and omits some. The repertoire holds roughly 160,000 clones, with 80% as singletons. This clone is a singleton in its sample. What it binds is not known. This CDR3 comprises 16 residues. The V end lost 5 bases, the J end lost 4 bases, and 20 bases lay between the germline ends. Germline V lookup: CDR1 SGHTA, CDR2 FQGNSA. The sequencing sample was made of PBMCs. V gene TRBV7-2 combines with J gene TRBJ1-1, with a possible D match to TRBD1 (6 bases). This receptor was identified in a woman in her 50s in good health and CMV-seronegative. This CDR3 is CASSPRMLGGLTEAFF. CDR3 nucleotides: TGTGCCAGCAGCCCCCGAATGTTGGGGGGGCTCACTGAAGCTTTCTTT.